The 7 T cell receptor beta chains presented below share a single source sample, sequenced in a study of cytomegalovirus exposure and HLA in healthy donors. PCR employed 60 Vbeta and 13 Jbeta primers. The method was immunoSEQ multiplex PCR; TCRdb's version includes in-frame clones alone and lacks a portion of them. The repertoire holds about 180,000 clones, over 65% seen once, with approximately 2.5% in the top ten. Specimen: PBMCs. These TCRs come from a man aged 60 to 75 in good health and CMV-seronegative.

V and J are TRBV7-3 and TRBJ2-1; 10 bases map to TRBD2. Germline CDR1 is SGHTA and CDR2 is FQGTGA. Germline trimming cut 4 bases from V and 7 bases from J; bases unmatched to any gene: 10. The CDR3 is 16 amino acids. In nucleotides, the CDR3 is TGTGCCAGCAGCTCACTGGCTAGCGGGAGTTGGAATGAGCAGTTCTTC. As protein: CASSSLASGSWNEQFF.

The rearrangement uses TRBV25-1 and TRBJ2-7; 12 nucleotides align to TRBD2. Germline V lookup: CDR1 MGHDK, CDR2 SYGVNS. This CDR3 region has 16 residues. V lost 4 bases to trimming and J lost 0 bases; unmatched junction nucleotides: 4. The CDR3 loop is CASSGTSGKSSYEQYF. DNA of the CDR3: TGTGCCAGCAGTGGGACTAGCGGGAAGAGCTCCTACGAGCAGTACTTC.

This chain uses TRBV19 with TRBJ2-7; D is unclear. The CDR3 loop spans 14 amino acids. Per germline, CDR1 LNHDA and CDR2 SQIVND (reference sequence). The germline V and J ends were trimmed by 4 bases and 3 bases, with 13 bases remaining between them. For the CDR3, the DNA is TGTGCCAGTAGTAGGGTATTAGGAGACTACGAGCAGTACTTC. This translates into CASSRVLGDYEQYF.

The chain uses TRBV5-4 and TRBJ2-5, with 9 bases aligning to TRBD1. The trim removed 7 bases at V and 5 bases at J, leaving 12 bases unmatched. Per the germline V gene, CDR1 is SGHNT and CDR2 is YYREEE (reference sequence). The CDR3 has 15 amino acids. The CDR3 reads CASGLRTGGGETQYF. CDR3 nucleotide sequence: TGTGCCAGCGGGCTTCGCACAGGGGGCGGTGAGACCCAGTACTTC.

The V and J genes are TRBV19 and TRBJ1-5, with 8 bases identical to TRBD1. CDR1 and CDR2 from the germline V gene are LNHDA and SQIVND (reference sequence). V dropped 5 bases and J dropped 9; count of bases not matched to a gene: 6. The length of the CDR3 is 13 residues. The CDR3 is CASSSRQGRPQHF. CDR3 nucleotides: TGTGCCAGTAGTTCCAGACAGGGGCGGCCCCAGCATTTT.

The J gene is TRBJ2-4, the V gene TRBV7-9; TRBD1 matches at 7 bases. This CDR3 comprises 14 residues. J gave up 5 bases and V 5 bases, and 6 bases lay outside the gene matches. Germline values: CDR1 SEHNR, CDR2 FQNEAQ (reference sequence). The CDR3 region has the DNA TGTGCCAGCAGCCTTCGGACAGGTGAAAACATTCAGTACTTC. Translated, it gives CASSLRTGENIQYF.

The chain joins TRBV19 to TRBJ1-4, with D unresolved. The germline CDR1 and CDR2 sequences are LNHDA and SQIVND (reference sequence). This CDR3 comprises 12 residues. The CDR3 coding sequence is TGTGCAAGAGCGCGCCTTAATGAAAAACTGTTTTTT. As protein: CARARLNEKLFF.